A single T cell receptor beta chain is shown here with its context. What it binds is unknown. The sample is drawn from a study of cytomegalovirus exposure and HLA in healthy donors. Study results and limitations: V- and J-gene trimming of TCR beta was linked (in a later analysis) to a missense DCLRE1C variant. Among TCR beta chains, those listed as cytomegalovirus-associated numbered more than 150. Within an earlier analysis, most TCR beta V segments proved productive either about 87% or about 30% of the time. Analyses of presence and absence presupposed an approximately uniform sequencing depth across donors.

Use of 60 Vbeta and 13 Jbeta primers characterized the PCR. Here immunoSEQ multiplex PCR was the method, and the copy in TCRdb shows in-frame clones only, minus some. The sample consists of about 130,000 clones, about 74% of them appearing once. V was pared by 3 bases and J by 2 bases, with 14 bases between. In germline, CDR1 is SGHTA, CDR2 FQGNSA. The CDR3 consists of 15 residues. The TCR originated in a man aged 18 to 29 in good health and CMV-seropositive. This chain joins TRBV7-2 and TRBJ2-7, with a tentative D call TRBD1 (5 bases). Sequences were obtained from PBMCs. The CDR3, as DNA: TGTGCCAGCAGCTTCTGGACATCTCGGGCCTACGAGCAGTACTTC. It is translated as CASSFWTSRAYEQYF.